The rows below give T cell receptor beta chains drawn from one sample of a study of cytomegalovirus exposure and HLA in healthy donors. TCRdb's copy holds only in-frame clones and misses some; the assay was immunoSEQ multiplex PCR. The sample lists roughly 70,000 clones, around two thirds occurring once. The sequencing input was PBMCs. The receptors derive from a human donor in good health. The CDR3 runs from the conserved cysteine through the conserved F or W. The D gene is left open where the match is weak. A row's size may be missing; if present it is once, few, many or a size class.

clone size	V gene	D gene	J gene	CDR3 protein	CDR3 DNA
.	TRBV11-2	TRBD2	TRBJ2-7	CASSLMAGGPHEQYF	TGTGCCAGCAGCTTAATGGCGGGAGGGCCCCACGAGCAGTACTTC
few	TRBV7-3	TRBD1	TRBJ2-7	CASSLRPGQGRQYF	TGTGCCAGCAGCTTACGCCCCGGACAGGGTAGGCAGTACTTC
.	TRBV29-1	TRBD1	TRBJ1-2	CSVEQGVFYGYTF	TGCAGCGTTGAACAGGGGGTCTTCTATGGCTACACCTTC
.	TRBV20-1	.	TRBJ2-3	CSARVGDTQYF	TGCAGTGCTAGAGTCGGAGATACGCAGTATTTT
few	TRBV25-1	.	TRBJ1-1	CASSDKSRHTEAFF	TGTGCCAGCAGTGATAAATCTAGGCACACTGAAGCTTTCTTT
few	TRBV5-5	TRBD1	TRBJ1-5	CASSPHPDRVPSNQPQHF	TGTGCCAGCAGCCCACACCCTGACAGGGTCCCTAGCAATCAGCCCCAGCATTTT
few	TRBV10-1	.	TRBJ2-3	CASSETRQADTQYF	TGCGCCAGCAGTGAGACGAGACAGGCAGATACGCAGTATTTT
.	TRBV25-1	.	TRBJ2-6	CASYSSGANVLTF	TGTGCCAGCTACAGCTCTGGGGCCAACGTCCTGACTTTC
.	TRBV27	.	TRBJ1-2	CASSLSGQGYGYTF	TGTGCCAGCAGTTTATCTGGGCAGGGCTATGGCTACACCTTC
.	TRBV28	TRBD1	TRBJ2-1	CASRRWTGGYSYNEQFF	TGTGCCAGCAGACGATGGACAGGGGGATACTCCTACAATGAGCAGTTCTTC
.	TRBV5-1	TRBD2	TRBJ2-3	CASSPELAGGPDTQYF	TGCGCCAGCAGCCCCGAACTAGCGGGAGGGCCCGATACGCAGTATTTT
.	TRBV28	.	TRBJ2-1	CASSLGRVRNEQFF	TGTGCCAGCAGTTTAGGGAGAGTGAGGAATGAGCAGTTCTTC
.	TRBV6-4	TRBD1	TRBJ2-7	CASGAGGCHEQYF	TGTGCCAGCGGGGCAGGGGGTTGCCACGAGCAGTACTTC
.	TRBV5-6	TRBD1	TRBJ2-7	CASSLVPGQGYEQYF	TGTGCCAGCAGCTTGGTCCCGGGACAGGGCTACGAGCAGTACTTC
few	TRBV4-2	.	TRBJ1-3	CASSQDRGLSGNTIYF	TGTGCCAGCAGCCAAGACAGGGGCCTCTCTGGAAACACCATATATTTT
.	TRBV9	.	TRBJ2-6	CASSVDPISGANVLTF	TGTGCCAGCAGCGTAGACCCTATCTCTGGGGCCAACGTCCTGACTTTC
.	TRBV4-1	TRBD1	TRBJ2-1	CASSQGQGGGNEQFF	TGCGCCAGCAGCCAAGGACAGGGTGGTGGCAATGAGCAGTTCTTC
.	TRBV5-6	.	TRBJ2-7	CASSLYYEQYF	TGTGCCAGCAGCCTCTACTACGAGCAGTACTTC
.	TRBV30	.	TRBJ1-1	CAWSRENTEAFF	TGTGCCTGGAGCCGAGAGAACACTGAAGCTTTCTTT
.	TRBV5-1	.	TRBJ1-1	CASSFEEGRGNTEAFF	TGCGCCAGCAGCTTTGAGGAAGGGCGGGGGAACACTGAAGCTTTCTTT
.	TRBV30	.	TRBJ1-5	CAWSSDTDNQPQHF	TGTGCCTGGAGTTCGGACACGGACAATCAGCCCCAGCATTTT
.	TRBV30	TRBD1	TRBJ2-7	CAWETGVYEQYF	TGTGCCTGGGAGACAGGGGTTTACGAGCAGTACTTC
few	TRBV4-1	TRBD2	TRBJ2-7	CASSHRLAGEQYF	TGCGCCAGCAGCCATAGACTAGCGGGGGAGCAGTACTTC
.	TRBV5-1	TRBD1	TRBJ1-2	CASSLSGTVSNYGYTF	TGCGCCAGCAGCTTGTCTGGGACAGTCTCTAACTATGGCTACACCTTC
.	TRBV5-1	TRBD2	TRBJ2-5	CASSMTGGPEKTQYF	TGCGCCAGCAGTATGACGGGAGGCCCCGAGAAGACCCAGTACTTC
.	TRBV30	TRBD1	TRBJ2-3	CAWSTGGTDTQYF	TGTGCCTGGAGTACAGGGGGCACAGATACGCAGTATTTT
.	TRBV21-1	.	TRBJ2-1	CASSPPGGYNEQFF	TGTGCCAGCAGCCCCCCCGGGGGTTACAATGAGCAGTTCTTC
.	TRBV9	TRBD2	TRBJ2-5	CASSVGGTSGEEIQYF	TGTGCCAGCAGCGTAGGGGGGACTAGCGGGGAAGAGATCCAGTACTTC
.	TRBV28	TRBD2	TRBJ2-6	CASSLGGVSGANVLTF	TGTGCCAGCAGTTTAGGGGGGGTCTCTGGGGCCAACGTCCTGACTTTC
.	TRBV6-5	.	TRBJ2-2	CASSYSRRGDTGELFF	TGTGCCAGCAGTTACTCGAGGAGGGGTGACACCGGGGAGCTGTTTTTT
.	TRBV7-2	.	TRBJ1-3	CASSLVSAGNTIYF	TGTGCCAGCAGCTTAGTCTCGGCTGGAAACACCATATATTTT
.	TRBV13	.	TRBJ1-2	CASAGSDADYGYTF	TGTGCCAGCGCCGGGTCTGACGCAGACTATGGCTACACCTTC
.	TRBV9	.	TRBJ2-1	CASSSTQGASNEQFF	TGTGCCAGCAGCTCCACACAGGGAGCATCCAATGAGCAGTTCTTC
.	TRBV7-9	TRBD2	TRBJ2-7	CASSSSDSGSYEQYF	TGTGCCAGCAGCTCTTCGGATAGCGGGAGCTACGAGCAGTACTTC
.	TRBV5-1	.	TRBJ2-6	CASSLASGIGANVLTF	TGCGCCAGCAGCTTGGCCTCGGGGATAGGGGCCAACGTCCTGACTTTC
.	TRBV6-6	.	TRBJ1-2	CASINGVSGNYGYTF	TGTGCCAGCATCAATGGTGTCAGCGGGAACTATGGCTACACCTTC
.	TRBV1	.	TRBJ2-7	CTSSQEGGDEQYF	TGCACCAGCAGCCAAGAAGGGGGTGACGAGCAGTACTTC
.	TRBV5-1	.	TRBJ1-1	CASSLAQGTEAFF	TGCGCCAGCAGCTTGGCCCAGGGGACAGAAGCTTTCTTT
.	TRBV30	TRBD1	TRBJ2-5	CAWGGRGQTQYF	TGTGCCTGGGGCGGCAGGGGGCAGACCCAGTACTTC
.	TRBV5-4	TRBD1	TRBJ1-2	CASRPDRGSYGYTF	TGTGCCAGCAGACCCGACAGGGGATCGTATGGCTACACCTTC
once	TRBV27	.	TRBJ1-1	CASSLIAWGRNTEAFF	TGTGCCAGCAGTTTAATTGCTTGGGGCCGGAACACTGAAGCTTTCTTT
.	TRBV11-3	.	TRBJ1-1	CASSSGVRTEAFF	TGTGCCAGCAGCTCAGGGGTGAGAACTGAAGCTTTCTTT
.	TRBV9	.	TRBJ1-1	CASSISGLTEAFF	TGTGCCAGCAGCATCTCAGGGCTCACTGAAGCTTTCTTT
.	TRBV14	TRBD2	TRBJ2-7	CASSQAWGGSYEQYF	TGTGCCAGCAGCCAAGCATGGGGGGGCTCCTACGAGCAGTACTTC
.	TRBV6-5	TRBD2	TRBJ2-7	CASRLAGAYEQYF	TGTGCCAGCAGACTAGCGGGAGCCTACGAGCAGTACTTC
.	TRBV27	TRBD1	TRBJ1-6	CASSLDRGLGNSPLHF	TGTGCCAGTTCCCTCGACAGGGGTCTGGGGAATTCACCCCTCCACTTT